This T cell receptor (beta chain) was sequenced during a study of blood T cell repertoires in COVID-19. Using immunoSEQ multiplex PCR, the repertoire was profiled, and TCRdb retains in-frame clones only, with some absent. The repertoire holds 49,000 or so clones, approximately 88% seen once, with about 7.3% in the top ten. Trimming removed 2 bases from V and 0 bases from J, with 14 bases in between. This CDR3 contains 16 residues. CDR1 is SGHKS, CDR2 YYEKEE, per germline (reference sequence). This clonotype was sampled from a man aged 50-60 years with acute or convalescent COVID-19. The source material was peripheral blood. The chain is built from TRBV5-5 and TRBJ1-1; D is uncertain. The CDR3, as DNA: TGTGCCAGCAGCTTCACTTTGTATTCGGTGAACACTGAAGCTTTCTTT. This codes for CASSFTLYSVNTEAFF.